These 27 T cell receptor beta chains originate from one sample sequenced in a study of blood T cell repertoires in COVID-19. TCRdb keeps only in-frame clones here, not all; method: immunoSEQ multiplex PCR. The sample contains about 250,000 clones, 70% to 85% of which appear only once. Material for sequencing was peripheral blood. These receptor sequences come from an older man with acute or convalescent COVID-19.

The chain recombines TRBV4-2 with TRBJ1-1; TRBD1 agrees at 7 bases. The trim removed 1 base at V and 1 base at J, leaving 12 bases unmatched. This CDR3 has 18 residues. Germline V CDR1 and CDR2: LGHNA, YNFKEQ. The CDR3 DNA is TGTGCCAGCAGCCAAGGAAATAGGGGGCGCTTCGCGAACACTGAAGCTTTCTTT. The encoded protein is CASSQGNRGRFANTEAFF.

This clone appeared a few times. This rearrangement joins TRBV7-9 to TRBJ2-7; no firm D call. The CDR3 loop spans 15 amino acids. V was shortened by 3 bases and J by 6 bases, with 18 bases between the two germline ends. Germline CDR1 reads SEHNR; CDR2 reads FQNEAQ (reference sequence). The CDR3: CASSLSRTRPGEQYF. The CDR3 DNA is TGTGCCAGCAGCTTGTCTAGAACTCGCCCCGGCGAGCAGTACTTC.

There are a few counts of this clone. The chain couples TRBV15 to TRBJ2-7, with 7 bases identical to TRBD1. CDR1 and CDR2 (germline): LNHNV, YYDKDF (reference sequence). Trimming removed 0 bases from V and 0 bases from J; junction bases left unmatched: 2. This CDR3 region has 15 residues. The CDR3 reads CATSRDRGSSYEQYF. The CDR3 DNA follows: TGTGCCACCAGCAGAGACAGGGGGAGCTCCTACGAGCAGTACTTC.

This sequence joins TRBV7-8 and TRBJ2-7, with D perhaps matching TRBD2 (5 bases). The germline CDR1 and CDR2 sequences are SGHVS and FQNEAQ. The CDR3 is 14 amino acids. Trimming removed 5 bases from V and 6 bases from J, with 17 bases in between. Here the CDR3 DNA reads TGTGCCAGCAGCCCCCGGTTCACAGAGGGCGAGCAGTACTTC. Protein sequence: CASSPRFTEGEQYF.

The V gene is TRBV11-2, the J gene TRBJ1-5; D unresolved. Looked up from germline, CDR1 is SGHAT and CDR2 is FQNNGV. V lost 5 bases and J 4 bases, leaving 9 bases between the germline ends. The CDR3 runs to 13 residues. The CDR3 bases are TGTGCCAGCAGCGCGTCGGAGAATCAGCCCCAGCATTTT. It yields the protein CASSASENQPQHF.

The chain combines TRBV29-1 with TRBJ1-1; 9 bases map to TRBD1. Germline loops: CDR1 SQVTM, CDR2 ANQGSEA. This CDR3 has 13 residues. Trimming cost V 8 bases and J 4 bases; bases outside gene matches: 8. For the CDR3, the DNA is TGCAGCACAGCCCGGGACAGGGTCACTGAAGCTTTCTTT. Its translation: CSTARDRVTEAFF.

The rearrangement links TRBV7-2 to TRBJ1-3; D unresolved. The germline V gene has CDR1 SGHTA and CDR2 FQGNSA. V lost 8 bases and J lost 0, with 11 bases in between. This CDR3 is built from 14 residues. The CDR3 nucleotides read TGTGCCAGCGCGTGGGAGAGCTCTGGAAACACCATATATTTT. Protein sequence: CASAWESSGNTIYF.

The chain couples TRBV7-9 to TRBJ2-3; the match to TRBD2 covers 9 bases. Germline CDR1 reads SEHNR; CDR2 reads FQNEAQ (reference sequence). The CDR3 is 17 amino acids. Losses at the gene ends were 0 bases for V and 5 bases for J; bases not matched to a gene: 9. The CDR3: CASSLASQRGAKDTQYF. The CDR3 DNA sequence: TGTGCCAGCAGCTTAGCATCCCAGCGGGGGGCAAAAGATACGCAGTATTTT.

The chain uses TRBV11-3 and TRBJ1-3; 10 bases line up with TRBD1. The CDR3 is made up of 16 amino acids. V lost 4 bases to trimming and J lost 1 base; unmatched junction nucleotides: 4. Germline lookup yields CDR1 SGHNT and CDR2 YENEEA. CDR3 loop: CASSSDRGTSGNTIYF. The CDR3 nucleotides read TGTGCCAGCAGCTCGGACAGGGGGACATCTGGAAACACCATATATTTT.

The gene calls are TRBV6-5 and TRBJ2-1, with TRBD2 matching 11 bases. V trimming: 9 bases; J trimming: 4 bases; junction bases outside the gene matches: 5. The length of the CDR3 is 14 residues. The germline V gene has CDR1 MNHEY and CDR2 SVGAGI. CDR3: CASFRTSGYNEQFF. CDR3 in DNA: TGTGCCAGTTTTAGGACTAGCGGGTACAATGAGCAGTTCTTC.

This clone occurred once. The chain recombines TRBV10-3 with TRBJ1-1; D is uncertain. The germline V gene has CDR1 ENHRY and CDR2 SYGVKD. V lost 11 bases and J lost 0, with 16 bases in between. The CDR3 runs to 14 residues. In DNA form, the CDR3 reads TGTGCCTACTCGTCGGGGTCTTTGAACACTGAAGCTTTCTTT. This codes for CAYSSGSLNTEAFF.

The chain combines TRBV5-8 with TRBJ1-6; D gene uncertain. This CDR3 region has 16 residues. Germline assignment: CDR1 SGHTS and CDR2 YDEGEE. Trimming pared 1 base from V and 0 bases from J, leaving 8 bases between. CDR3 region: CASSLRHISYNSPLHF. The CDR3 nucleotides read TGTGCCAGCAGCTTGCGACACATCTCCTATAATTCACCCCTCCACTTT.

The J gene is TRBJ2-2, the V gene TRBV7-7; D remains unclear. The CDR3 consists of 15 residues. Germline V CDR1 and CDR2: SSHAT, FNYEAQ (reference sequence). Trimming shortened V by 5 bases and J by 5 bases, and 15 bases separated the two germline ends. In DNA form, the CDR3 reads TGTGCCAGCAGCCCATCGGCAGGAAAAACCGGGGAGCTGTTTTTT. This codes for CASSPSAGKTGELFF.

This clone was seen a few times. The chain carries TRBV6-2 or TRBV6-3 and TRBJ2-7; TRBD1 is a possible D gene (6 bases). The CDR3 loop spans 15 amino acids. CDR1 is MNHEY, CDR2 SVGEGT, per germline. The V end was cut by 5 bases, the J end by 2 bases, with 16 bases between. As DNA, the CDR3 is TGTGCCAGCAGTCGTACCGGGACACATACCTACGAGCAGTACTTC. Translated: CASSRTGTHTYEQYF.

The chain employs TRBV7-2 and TRBJ2-5, with 9 bases matching TRBD2. V lost 2 bases and J lost 4; bases outside the gene matches: 5. Germline CDR1 SGHTA, CDR2 FQGNSA. This CDR3 is built from 15 residues. The CDR3 DNA sequence: TGTGCCAGCAGCTTAAGTAGCGGGGGAGGAGAGACCCAGTACTTC. Residues: CASSLSSGGGETQYF.

The chain has TRBV5-4 and TRBJ1-5; D not certain. Trimming removed 0 bases from V and 3 bases from J, with 4 bases in between. Germline V gene lookup returns CDR1 SGHNT and CDR2 YYREEE (reference sequence). This CDR3 is 13 amino acids long. This CDR3 is CASSLDYNQPQHF. The CDR3 region has the DNA TGTGCCAGCAGCTTGGATTACAATCAGCCCCAGCATTTT.

The V and J genes are TRBV19 and TRBJ2-2, with D possibly being TRBD1 (6 bases). V was trimmed by 6 bases and J by 4 bases, leaving 12 bases between them. Looked up from germline, CDR1 is LNHDA and CDR2 is SQIVND (reference sequence). This CDR3 contains 14 residues. The chain's CDR3 is CASRDRWSTGELFF. The CDR3 nucleotides are TGTGCCAGTAGAGACAGGTGGAGCACCGGGGAGCTGTTTTTT.

The chain recombines TRBV11-2 with TRBJ2-7, with D possibly matching TRBD2 (5 bases). V lost 5 bases and J 2 bases, leaving 22 bases between the germline ends. This CDR3 contains 17 residues. Per germline, CDR1 SGHAT and CDR2 FQNNGV. Here the CDR3 reads CASSHLQAGGGAYEQYF. The CDR3 coding sequence is TGTGCCAGCAGCCACCTTCAGGCGGGCGGAGGAGCCTACGAGCAGTACTTC.

The chain joins TRBV6-5 to TRBJ2-7, with TRBD1 matching over 7 bases. This CDR3 spans 13 amino acids. Germline V gene lookup returns CDR1 MNHEY and CDR2 SVGAGI. The J segment lost 4 bases and the V segment lost 6 bases, leaving 6 bases of the junction unmatched. CDR3 loop: CASRPGQFYEQYF. The CDR3, as DNA: TGTGCCAGCAGGCCGGGACAGTTTTACGAGCAGTACTTC.

The sample holds a few counts of this clone. The chain uses TRBV10-3 and TRBJ1-1; D might be TRBD1 (6 bases). The CDR3 spans 14 residues. Germline V CDR1 and CDR2: ENHRY, SYGVKD. With 4 bases removed from V and 8 bases from J, the gap between germline ends came to 17 bases. CDR3 sequence reads: CAISALTGKDEAFF. The CDR3 nucleotides read TGTGCCATCAGTGCCCTGACAGGTAAGGACGAAGCTTTCTTT.

This rearrangement joins TRBV5-6 to TRBJ1-1, with unresolved D. V lost 1 base, J lost 0 bases, and 13 bases lay in between. The CDR3 totals 16 residues. Per germline, CDR1 SGHDT and CDR2 YYEEEE. DNA for the CDR3: TGTGCCAGCAGCTTGCAAGGGAGGTCGATGAACACTGAAGCTTTCTTT. Translating it yields CASSLQGRSMNTEAFF.

This chain uses TRBV24-1 with TRBJ2-1, with D unclear. Germline CDR1 and CDR2: KGHDR and SFDVKD. The CDR3 is made up of 16 amino acids. V shed 3 bases and J shed 0 bases, with 11 bases lying between them. The CDR3 protein is CATSDPDTLSYNEQFF. CDR3 sequence (DNA): TGTGCCACCAGTGATCCCGACACGCTCTCCTACAATGAGCAGTTCTTC.

The J gene is TRBJ2-4, the V gene TRBV23-1; D is perhaps TRBD2 (5 bases). TRBV23-1 carries the ORF label, with uncertain function. CDR3 length: 15 residues. The V and J ends lost 0 bases and 8 bases respectively, with 14 bases between them. CDR3 bases: TGCGCCAGCAGTCAATCCCAGGAGGAAGATGACATTCAGTACTTC. Translated, it gives CASSQSQEEDDIQYF.

V is TRBV24-1 and J is TRBJ2-2, with D tentatively TRBD2 (6 bases). This CDR3 has 13 amino acids. The V end was cut by 9 bases, the J end by 4 bases, with 11 bases between. Germline CDR1 KGHDR, CDR2 SFDVKD. This CDR3 reads CATGGIGTGELFF. The DNA for the CDR3 is TGTGCCACCGGAGGGATCGGCACCGGGGAGCTGTTTTTT.

The V and J genes are TRBV27 and TRBJ2-7, with TRBD2 as a possible D gene (6 bases). Germline CDR1 reads MNHEY; CDR2 reads SMNVEV (reference sequence). V lost 3 bases and J lost 1, with 10 bases in between. The CDR3 is 14 residues long. The CDR3 here is CASSFSRGSYEQYF. The CDR3 DNA reads TGTGCCAGCAGTTTTTCGCGGGGATCCTACGAGCAGTACTTC.

This chain connects TRBV5-1 to TRBJ2-1; TRBD2 matches 16 bases. Trimming at V came to 3 bases and at J to 8 bases, leaving 8 bases not matched to a gene. Germline CDR1 reads SGHRS; CDR2 reads YFSETQ. The CDR3 is 17 residues long. The CDR3 protein is CASSYLGLAGGPDEQFF. DNA for the CDR3: TGCGCCAGCAGCTACCTGGGACTAGCGGGAGGGCCGGATGAGCAGTTCTTC. Full variable domain (rest looked up from reference TRBV5-1 and TRBJ2-1): KAGVTQTPRYLIKTRGQQVTLSCSPISGHRSVSWYQQTPGQGLQFLFEYFSETQRNKGNFPGRFSGRQFSNSRSEMNVSTLELGDSALYLCASSYLGLAGGPDEQFFGPGTRLTVL.

This clone was seen only a few times. The chain couples TRBV5-4 to TRBJ2-2; no definite D call. Deletions cut 4 bases from V and 4 bases from J, with 17 bases between. This CDR3 contains 16 residues. Germline CDR1 SGHNT, CDR2 YYREEE (reference sequence). In DNA form, the CDR3 reads TGTGCCAGCAGCGCATCGCAATTCGGGTCCACCGGGGAGCTGTTTTTT. Translation: CASSASQFGSTGELFF.